One and the same sample provided the 26 T cell receptor beta chains below, sequenced in a study of blood T cell repertoires in COVID-19. Assay: immunoSEQ multiplex PCR; the TCRdb copy retains only in-frame clones and omits some. The data contain about 74,000 clones, around four fifths of them singletons. Sample: peripheral blood. These receptors all come from an older man with acute or convalescent COVID-19.

The V and J genes are TRBV6-5 and TRBJ1-1; D is undetermined. Germline CDR1 is MNHEY and CDR2 is SVGAGI. V lost 7 bases, J lost 3 bases, and 9 bases lay in between. The CDR3 runs to 12 residues. The CDR3 protein is CASNYMDTEAFF. CDR3 nucleotide sequence: TGTGCCAGCAACTACATGGACACTGAAGCTTTCTTT.

The chain recombines TRBV6-1 with TRBJ2-3; 7 bases are shared with TRBD2. CDR3 size: 14 residues. The V segment lost 3 bases and the J segment 3 bases; nucleotides outside the gene matches: 3. The germline gives CDR1 MNHNS, CDR2 SASEGT. CDR3 sequence reads: CASSDWEGTDTQYF. CDR3 DNA sequence: TGTGCCAGCAGTGATTGGGAGGGAACAGATACGCAGTATTTT.

The chain is built from TRBV6-5 and TRBJ2-1; D uncertain. The CDR3 sequence is 13 residues long. Trimming took off 2 bases at V and 6 bases at J, with 8 bases between the two ends. The germline gives CDR1 MNHEY, CDR2 SVGAGI. CDR3: CASSYGPINEQFF. In nucleotides, the CDR3 is TGTGCCAGCAGTTACGGCCCGATCAATGAGCAGTTCTTC.

This rearrangement joins TRBV6-6 to TRBJ2-2, with TRBD2 matching 7 bases. CDR1 is MNHNY, CDR2 SVGAGI, per germline (reference sequence). The CDR3 covers 16 residues. V shed 6 bases and J 4 bases; nucleotides not matched to a gene: 11. The CDR3 DNA sequence: TGTGCCAGCAGGCCAATCACGGGGGGTGGCACCGGGGAGCTGTTTTTT. Its protein product is CASRPITGGGTGELFF.

This clone was picked up a small number of times. The chain couples TRBV15 to TRBJ2-5; D might be TRBD1 (6 bases). The germline V gene has CDR1 LNHNV and CDR2 YYDKDF (reference sequence). This CDR3 comprises 11 residues. Trimming shortened V by 8 bases and J by 5 bases, and 9 bases separated the two germline ends. CDR3 region: CATGQRETQYF. CDR3 DNA: TGTGCCACCGGACAGAGGGAGACCCAGTACTTC. The full variable domain, with the rest looked up from reference TRBV15 and TRBJ2-5, is DAMVIQNPRYQVTQFGKPVTLSCSQTLNHNVMYWYQQKSSQAPKLLFHYYDKDFNNEADTPDNFQSRRPNTSFCFLDIRSPGLGDTAMYLCATGQRETQYFGPGTRLLVL.

This clone appeared a few times. The chain uses TRBV5-4 and TRBJ1-2; D gene unclear. CDR1 SGHNT and CDR2 YYREEE come from the germline V gene (reference sequence). The CDR3 loop spans 13 amino acids. V was shortened by 1 base and J by 5 bases, with 9 bases between the two germline ends. In nucleotides, the CDR3 is TGTGCCAGCAGCTTGTACGGAGAATATGGCTACACCTTC. Translated, it gives CASSLYGEYGYTF.

This chain uses TRBV3-1 (or the pseudogene TRBV3-2) with TRBJ2-7; TRBD1 matches 11 bases. Germline loops: CDR1 LGHDT, CDR2 YNNKEL (reference sequence). Losses at the gene ends were 2 bases for V and 4 bases for J; bases not matched to a gene: 7. The CDR3 is 16 residues long. CDR3 sequence: CASSQIPDRGLYEQYF. In DNA form, the CDR3 reads TGTGCCAGCAGCCAAATCCCGGACAGGGGGCTTTACGAGCAGTACTTC.

The table lists this clone with a few counts. V is TRBV5-1 and J is TRBJ2-7; 12 bases fit TRBD1. Trimming cost V 0 bases and J 5 bases; bases outside gene matches: 6. CDR1 and CDR2 from the germline V gene are SGHRS and YFSETQ. CDR3 length equals 16 residues. CDR3 bases: TGCGCCAGCAGCTTGGTAAGCGGGACAGGGGGCAACGAGCAGTACTTC. It encodes CASSLVSGTGGNEQYF.

V and J are TRBV15 and TRBJ1-6; D not certain. Trimming stripped 8 bases from V and 8 bases from J, with 19 bases between. This CDR3 has 15 residues. CDR1 and CDR2 from the germline V gene are LNHNV and YYDKDF (reference sequence). In DNA, the CDR3 is TGTGCCACCTCACGGGAAGGGATTTTTTATTCACCCCTCCACTTT. Its translation: CATSREGIFYSPLHF.

A word on this clone: This same CDR3 is encoded by further DNA sequences in the sample. The chain couples TRBV3-1 (or the pseudogene TRBV3-2) to TRBJ1-5; D uncertain. This CDR3 is 14 amino acids long. Germline CDR1 is LGHDT and CDR2 is YNNKEL (reference sequence). Trimming cost V 1 base and J 0 bases, with 4 bases left between them. The CDR3 sequence is CASSQGHSNQPQHF. CDR3 nucleotides: TGTGCCAGCAGCCAAGGACATAGCAATCAGCCCCAGCATTTT.

The chain recombines TRBV7-8 with TRBJ1-5; D unclear. This CDR3 region has 17 residues. The germline V gene encodes CDR1 SGHVS and CDR2 FQNEAQ. Trimming left V 6 bases short and J 1 base short, with 19 bases between. The CDR3 bases are TGTGCCAGCAGACCCTCCGCGGGCTTTGTGAGCAATCAGCCCCAGCATTTT. Its protein is CASRPSAGFVSNQPQHF.

The chain couples TRBV19 to TRBJ1-4; D is uncertain. V lost 1 base and J 1 base, leaving 7 bases between the germline ends. The CDR3 extends over 15 amino acids. Germline V gene lookup returns CDR1 LNHDA and CDR2 SQIVND (reference sequence). CDR3 amino acids: CASSIGRGTNEKLFF. The CDR3 DNA is TGTGCCAGTAGTATAGGCCGGGGAACTAATGAAAAACTGTTTTTT. The whole variable domain, remainder taken from reference TRBV19 and TRBJ1-4, is DGGITQSPKYLFRKEGQNVTLSCEQNLNHDAMYWYRQDPGQGLRLIYYSQIVNDFQKGDIAEGYSVSREKKESFPLTVTSAQKNPTAFYLCASSIGRGTNEKLFFGSGTQLSVL.

The V and J genes are TRBV10-3 and TRBJ1-4; 8 positions match TRBD1. The CDR3 sequence is 14 residues long. The V and J ends lost 10 bases and 6 bases, in that order; junction bases with no gene match: 10. Germline values: CDR1 ENHRY, CDR2 SYGVKD. This chain's CDR3 is CATDAGGADEKLFF. The CDR3 DNA reads TGTGCCACTGACGCAGGGGGCGCAGATGAAAAACTGTTTTTT.

This sequence joins TRBV5-4 and TRBJ2-3, with 8 bases fitting TRBD2. J lost 0 bases, V lost 3 bases, and 6 bases had no gene match. Germline V gene sequence: CDR1 SGHNT, CDR2 YYREEE (reference sequence). This CDR3 is built from 16 residues. Here the CDR3 DNA reads TGTGCCAGCAGCTCCGGGACTAGTGCTAGCACAGATACGCAGTATTTT. It is translated as CASSSGTSASTDTQYF.

The chain combines TRBV18 with TRBJ1-2; TRBD1 aligns across 12 bases. With 9 bases clipped from V and 7 bases from J, the junction kept 9 bases outside the gene matches. Per the germline V gene, CDR1 is KGHSH and CDR2 is LQKENI. This CDR3 is built from 14 residues. The CDR3 DNA follows: TGTGCCAGTAAGGGGACAGGGGGCTCGAGTGGCTACACCTTC. It specifies CASKGTGGSSGYTF.

This chain links TRBV12-3 or TRBV12-4 with TRBJ2-7; no firm D call. The ends were cut back, 4 bases at V and 2 bases at J, with 9 bases in the middle. The CDR3 length is 13 residues. CDR3 sequence: CASSSQATYEQYF. The CDR3 DNA is TGTGCCAGCAGTTCACAAGCGACCTACGAGCAGTACTTC.

J is TRBJ1-1 and V is TRBV12-3 or TRBV12-4, with a weak D call TRBD1 (6 bases). The CDR3 spans 13 residues. V was clipped by 5 bases and J by 3 bases, with 10 bases between them. The chain's CDR3 is CASSGGGHTEAFF. DNA of the CDR3: TGTGCCAGCAGTGGGGGGGGGCACACTGAAGCTTTCTTT.

The rearrangement uses TRBV3-1 (or the pseudogene TRBV3-2) and TRBJ2-5; D unclear. This CDR3 spans 14 amino acids. V dropped 4 bases and J dropped 5 bases, with 14 bases sitting between them. CDR1 and CDR2 from the germline V gene are LGHDT and YNNKEL (reference sequence). The CDR3 reads CASSPGEWRETQYF. In DNA, the CDR3 is TGTGCCAGCAGCCCCGGCGAATGGCGGGAGACCCAGTACTTC.

The chain joins TRBV5-1 to TRBJ2-2, with 8 bases identical to TRBD1. The J segment lost 4 bases and the V segment lost 7 bases, leaving 6 bases of the junction unmatched. Germline CDR1 SGHRS, CDR2 YFSETQ. The CDR3 consists of 14 residues. The CDR3 protein is CASSDRVGTGELFF. The CDR3 DNA sequence: TGCGCCAGCTCGGACAGGGTGGGCACCGGGGAGCTGTTTTTT. The whole variable domain, remainder taken from reference TRBV5-1 and TRBJ2-2, is KAGVTQTPRYLIKTRGQQVTLSCSPISGHRSVSWYQQTPGQGLQFLFEYFSETQRNKGNFPGRFSGRQFSNSRSEMNVSTLELGDSALYLCASSDRVGTGELFFGEGSRLTVL.

J is TRBJ2-3 and V is TRBV6-6; 7 bases fit TRBD2. Per the germline V gene, CDR1 is MNHNY and CDR2 is SVGAGI (reference sequence). V dropped 7 bases and J dropped 0; count of bases not matched to a gene: 1. This CDR3 contains 13 residues. CDR3 nucleotide sequence: TGTGCCAGCACAGCGGGGAGCACAGATACGCAGTATTTT. Translation: CASTAGSTDTQYF.

This clone appeared once. The rearrangement links TRBV5-1 to TRBJ2-3; 8 nucleotides line up with TRBD1. Per the germline V gene, CDR1 is SGHRS and CDR2 is YFSETQ. Trimming removed 4 bases from V and 2 bases from J; junction bases left unmatched: 6. The CDR3 runs to 15 residues. Here the CDR3 reads CASSTTGDSTDTQYF. In nucleotides, the CDR3 is TGCGCCAGCAGCACGACAGGGGATTCCACAGATACGCAGTATTTT.

V usage is TRBV18 and J usage is TRBJ1-4; the D gene is possibly TRBD1 (5 bases). V gave up 6 bases and J gave up 6 bases, with 17 bases separating them. The CDR3 is 15 residues long. Germline CDR1 reads KGHSH; CDR2 reads LQKENI. The CDR3 DNA follows: TGTGCCAGCTCCCCAAACCGGGGGTTGGATGAAAAACTGTTTTTT. This sequence encodes CASSPNRGLDEKLFF. The full variable domain, its missing parts supplied by reference TRBV18 and TRBJ1-4, is NAGVMQNPRHLVRRRGQEARLRCSPMKGHSHVYWYRQLPEEGLKFMVYLQKENIIDESGMPKERFSAEFPKEGPSILRIQQVVRGDSAAYFCASSPNRGLDEKLFFGSGTQLSVL.

The chain uses TRBV28 and TRBJ1-3, with D tentatively TRBD1 (5 bases). The CDR3 is made up of 14 amino acids. CDR1 MDHEN and CDR2 SYDVKM come from the germline V gene. V was cut by 7 bases and J by 2 bases, with 12 bases left in between. The CDR3 region is CASTSGGAGNTIYF. Here the CDR3 DNA reads TGTGCCAGCACCTCGGGAGGGGCTGGAAACACCATATATTTT.

The chain recombines TRBV12-5 with TRBJ2-7; 8 nucleotides match TRBD1. Germline V gene data show CDR1 as LGHNT and CDR2 as FRNRAP. The V and J ends lost 7 bases and 2 bases, in that order; junction bases with no gene match: 7. There are 14 residues in the CDR3. In DNA form, the CDR3 reads TGTGCTAGTGCCGCTGGACAGGGAGCCTACGAGCAGTACTTC. Protein product: CASAAGQGAYEQYF. The full variable domain, completed using reference TRBV12-5 and TRBJ2-7, is DARVTQTPRHKVTEMGQEVTMRCQPILGHNTVFWYRQTMMQGLELLAYFRNRAPLDDSGMPKDRFSAEMPDATLATLKIQPSEPRDSAVYFCASAAGQGAYEQYFGPGTRLTVT.

V gene TRBV28 combines with J gene TRBJ2-1; 7 positions match TRBD2. CDR1 is MDHEN and CDR2 is SYDVKM in the germline V gene. V lost 7 bases and J lost 1; bases outside the gene matches: 7. The CDR3 contains 15 residues. The CDR3 DNA reads as TGTGCCAGCACGAAGCGGGACTTTTCCTACAATGAGCAGTTCTTC. Its translation: CASTKRDFSYNEQFF.

The genes are TRBV6-5 and TRBJ2-7; tentatively, D is TRBD2 (6 bases). Deletions cut 6 bases from V and 3 bases from J, with 12 bases between. Germline V gene lookup returns CDR1 MNHEY and CDR2 SVGAGI. The CDR3 totals 13 residues. The CDR3 DNA follows: TGTGCCAGCAGACACGGGGGTAACTACGAGCAGTACTTC. Protein product: CASRHGGNYEQYF.